Listed here is a single T cell receptor (beta chain). Its specificity is not known. At one boundary the junction diverges from the germline segment, which might be a read error. The record originates from a study of CD8+ T cells in alopecia areata. Study in general: Administration of oral tofacitinib to treated patients was at 5 to 10 mg twice daily. Whole-study findings and limits: How baseline CD8+ expansion relates to response remains uncertain (there was one nonresponder). Both scalp clonality and the expanded CD8+ clones among the top 100 showed a significant decrease with tofacitinib.

Once RNA had been extracted, it was reverse transcribed into cDNA to act as the sequencing template. Repertoires were generated with immunoSEQ multiplex PCR, while TCRdb's copy carries only in-frame clones and drops some. Counted here are roughly 200,000 clones, 50% to 60% occurring once; the ten biggest clones make up roughly 3.3%. The treatment is: oral pan-JAK inhibitor, 5-10 mg twice daily. Both peripheral blood and punch biopsies of lesional scalp skin were obtained from patients who had alopecia areata. The germline gives CDR1 DFQATT, CDR2 SNEGSKA (reference sequence). The CDR3 runs to 8 residues.

The V and J genes are TRBV20-1 and TRBJ1-1; unclear D gene. The source material was CD4+ T cells sorted from blood, sampled at week 4, from a patient treated with tofacitinib. The sequence derives from a human donor with alopecia areata. The CDR3 protein is CSAPDWLF. CDR3 nucleotides: TGCAGTGCTCCGGACTGGCTCTTT.